The rows below give T cell receptor beta chains drawn from one sample of a study of Graves' ophthalmopathy and Graves' hyperthyroidism. One entry per CDR3 protein, called by TCRdb with MiXCR from the multiplex PCR reads. The data show about 740,000 distinct CDR3 sequences, approximately 40% seen once. Specimen: peripheral blood. The source of these receptors is an adult man with Graves' ophthalmopathy. Each CDR3 is given with its conserved first and last residue. A D gene is named only where the DNA matches it firmly. Only part of the rows carry a size: once, few, many, or a class if the clone is expanded.

>13|TRBJ1-2|NA|few|TRBV25-1
TGTGCCAGCCTACCGCCGGGGTTGGGGGGCTACACCTTC
CASLPPGLGGYTF
>16|TRBJ1-4|NA|NA|TRBV15
TGTGCCACCAGCAGAGATCTAGGGACAACTAATGAAAAACTGTTTTTT
CATSRDLGTTNEKLFF
>14|TRBJ2-7|TRBD2|NA|TRBV10-3
TGTGCCAGCAGTATTAGCGGGGGATCCTGGGAGCAGTACTTC
CASSISGGSWEQYF
>16|TRBJ1-2|NA|NA|TRBV5-5
TGTGCCAGCAGCCAGAATAACAAGGGATTCTCGGATGGCTACACCTTC
CASSQNNKGFSDGYTF
>20|TRBJ2-5|NA|many|TRBV29-1
TGCAGCGTTGAATATCAGGCAAACCGATACCCGACCCGAGGGAGGGAGACCCAGTACTTC
CSVEYQANRYPTRGRETQYF
>14|TRBJ1-4|NA|NA|TRBV5-1
TGTGCCAGCAGCTTACAGGGCCCTAATGAAAAACTGTTTTTT
CASSLQGPNEKLFF
>14|TRBJ1-1|TRBD1|NA|TRBV10-3
TGTGCCAGCAGCTCCGACAGGGCGGGCACTGAAGCTTTCTTT
CASSSDRAGTEAFF
>15|TRBJ2-7|TRBD1|many|TRBV12-3/TRBV12-4
TGTGCCAGCAGTTCGGTCAGACAGGGGATCGACGAGCAGTACTTC
CASSSVRQGIDEQYF
>12|TRBJ2-5|TRBD2|once|TRBV29-1
TGCAGCGGGGGGGAGGGTCAAGAGACCCAGTACTTC
CSGGEGQETQYF
>17|TRBJ1-5|NA|NA|TRBV7-9
TGTGCCAGCAGTTGGGGACTGCCCGAACGTAGCAATCAGCCCCAGCATTTT
CASSWGLPERSNQPQHF
>13|TRBJ1-6|NA|few|TRBV9
TGTGCCAGCAGCTTGACTATAAGTTCACCCCTCCACTTT
CASSLTISSPLHF
>16|TRBJ2-3|NA|NA|TRBV29-1
TGCAGCGTTGAATCTACCGCACGTCCTGGCACAGATACGCAGTATTTT
CSVESTARPGTDTQYF
>15|TRBJ1-5|NA|many|TRBV2
TGTGCCAGCAGTGAGCGGGGGCGTAGCAATCAGCCCCAGCATTTT
CASSERGRSNQPQHF
>15|TRBJ1-6|NA|many|TRBV2
TGTGCCAGCACCCCACGGGGGTTTTCGCATTCACCCCTCCACTTT
CASTPRGFSHSPLHF
>18|TRBJ1-6|NA|few|TRBV2
TGTGCCAGCACTTTTTGGCAGGGAAGAATCCAGTATAATTCACCCCTCCACTTT
CASTFWQGRIQYNSPLHF
>15|TRBJ1-1|NA|NA|TRBV7-3
TGTGCCAGCAGCTTAGACAGTTCCCACTCAACTGAAGCTTTCTTT
CASSLDSSHSTEAFF
>17|TRBJ2-7|TRBD1|few|TRBV24-1
TGTGCCACCAGTGATTTTGCACAGGGGGCTGTGTCCTACGAGCAGTACTTC
CATSDFAQGAVSYEQYF
>17|TRBJ2-7|TRBD1|NA|TRBV20-1
TGCAGTGCTAGAGATTATCATCGGGGACAGACATTCTACGAGCAGTACTTC
CSARDYHRGQTFYEQYF
>17|TRBJ2-5|TRBD2|many|TRBV19
TGTGCCAGTAGTACCCTGAGGACTAGCGGGTCTCAAGAGACCCAGTACTTC
CASSTLRTSGSQETQYF
>15|TRBJ1-3|TRBD1|NA|TRBV6-5
TGTGCCAGCAGCTACAGGGGGCGCGCCGGAAACACCATATATTTT
CASSYRGRAGNTIYF
>15|TRBJ1-5|NA|once|TRBV24-1
TGTGCCAGCTCACCAGGACCGGGCACCAATCAGCCCCAGCATTTT
CASSPGPGTNQPQHF
>15|TRBJ1-2|TRBD1|NA|TRBV10-3
TGTGCCATCAGTGAGTCCGACACAGGGGATAGCGGCTACACCTTC
CAISESDTGDSGYTF
>14|TRBJ2-2|NA|NA|TRBV5-1
TGCGCCAGCAGAAAGGCAACGAACACCGGGGAGCTGTTTTTT
CASRKATNTGELFF
>15|TRBJ1-1|NA|NA|TRBV7-3
TGTGCCAGCAGCTTAAGTGGGGGAGGAGGGACTGAAGCTTTCTTT
CASSLSGGGGTEAFF